This section outlines one T cell receptor (beta chain) sequence together with its context. Its antigen is unknown. The PCR ran on 60 Vbeta and 13 Jbeta primers. Some clones are missing from TCRdb's copy, which holds only in-frame ones; the method was immunoSEQ multiplex PCR. The data contain roughly 120,000 clones, less than 85% of them singletons. The sample belongs to a study of cytomegalovirus exposure and HLA in healthy donors. Study as a whole: Falling in the Caucasian-associated ancestry cluster were roughly 86% of approximately 400 genotyped donors.

Broader study findings: CMV serostatus was the sole immune exposure data available. Follow-up analysis found HLA locus-dependent TCR association rates, highest for DRB1 and lowest for HLA-C.

CDR3 length equals 16 residues. Unmatched junction bases numbered 7, after V lost 3 bases and J lost 3 bases. Germline V gene data show CDR1 as LNHDA and CDR2 as SQIVND (reference sequence). The source material was PBMCs. This chain links TRBV19 with TRBJ2-2; TRBD1 agrees at 7 bases. The sequence derives from a man in his fifties in good health and CMV-seropositive. CDR3 DNA sequence: TGTGCCAGTAGTATTAGTCGGACAGGACACACCGGGGAGCTGTTTTTT. Protein sequence: CASSISRTGHTGELFF.